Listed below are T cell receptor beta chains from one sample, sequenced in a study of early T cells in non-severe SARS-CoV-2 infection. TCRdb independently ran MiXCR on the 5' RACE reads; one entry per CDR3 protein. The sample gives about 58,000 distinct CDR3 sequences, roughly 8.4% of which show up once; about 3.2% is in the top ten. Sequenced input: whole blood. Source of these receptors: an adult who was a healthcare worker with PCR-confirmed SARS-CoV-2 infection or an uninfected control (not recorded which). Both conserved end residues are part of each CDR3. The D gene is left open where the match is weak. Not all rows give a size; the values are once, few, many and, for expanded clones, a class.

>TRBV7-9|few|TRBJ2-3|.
CASSPDVGTQYF
TGTGCCAGCAGCCCCGATGTGGGTACGCAGTATTTT
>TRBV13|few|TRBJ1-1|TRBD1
CASSSYPGQGATEAFF
TGTGCCAGCAGTTCATACCCGGGACAGGGGGCAACTGAAGCTTTCTTT
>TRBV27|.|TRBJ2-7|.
CASSPRDALYEQYF
TGTGCCAGCAGCCCCCGGGACGCTCTTTACGAGCAGTACTTC
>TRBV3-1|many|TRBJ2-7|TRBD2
CASSQASGSSYEQYF
TGTGCCAGCAGCCAAGCTAGCGGGAGCTCCTACGAGCAGTACTTC
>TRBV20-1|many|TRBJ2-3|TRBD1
CSALTGAYFRGTQYF
TGCAGTGCCCTAACAGGGGCCTACTTTCGGGGTACGCAGTATTTT
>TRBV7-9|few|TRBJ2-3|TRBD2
CASSLGLAGSTDTQYF
TGTGCCAGCAGCTTAGGGCTAGCGGGCAGCACAGATACGCAGTATTTT
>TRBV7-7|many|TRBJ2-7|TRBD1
CASSPGTGVYEQYF
TGTGCCAGCAGCCCTGGGACAGGCGTCTACGAGCAGTACTTC
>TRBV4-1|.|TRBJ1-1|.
CASSQMGTNTEAFF
TGCGCCAGCAGCCAAATGGGAACAAACACTGAAGCTTTCTTT
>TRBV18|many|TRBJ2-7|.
CASSPPSSSSYEQYF
TGTGCCAGCTCACCACCGAGTAGTAGCTCCTACGAGCAGTACTTC
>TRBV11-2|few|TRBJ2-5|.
CASSLARGAYQETQYF
TGTGCCAGCAGCTTAGCGCGCGGAGCGTACCAAGAGACCCAGTACTTC
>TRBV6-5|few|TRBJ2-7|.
CASSYSGGSSSSEQYF
TGTGCCAGCAGTTACTCGGGGGGCAGCTCTTCCTCCGAGCAGTACTTC
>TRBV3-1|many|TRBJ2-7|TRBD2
CASSQASGRYEQYF
TGTGCCAGCAGCCAAGCTAGCGGGAGGTACGAGCAGTACTTC
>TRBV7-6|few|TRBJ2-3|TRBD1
CASSAGTGEADTQYF
TGTGCCAGCAGCGCCGGGACAGGGGAAGCAGATACGCAGTATTTT
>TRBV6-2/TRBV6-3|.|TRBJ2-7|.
CASSLDAYEQYF
TGTGCCAGCAGCCTTGACGCTTACGAGCAGTACTTC
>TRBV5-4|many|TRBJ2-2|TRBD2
CASSLRGLAAGELFF
TGTGCCAGCAGCTTAAGGGGACTAGCAGCCGGGGAGCTGTTTTTT
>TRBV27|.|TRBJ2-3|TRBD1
CASSIQGDKLTDTQYF
TGTGCCAGCAGCATACAGGGGGATAAACTCACAGATACGCAGTATTTT
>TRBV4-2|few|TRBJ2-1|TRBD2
CASSHASGSKNEQFF
TGTGCCAGCAGCCATGCTAGCGGGAGCAAAAATGAGCAGTTCTTC
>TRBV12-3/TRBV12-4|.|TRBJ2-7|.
CASSLALGGSEMQQTYEQYF
TGTGCCAGCAGTTTAGCCCTAGGGGGGAGCGAGATGCAACAAACCTACGAGCAGTACTTC
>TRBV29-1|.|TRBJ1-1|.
CSVVGGGGSNTEAFF
TGCAGCGTTGTCGGTGGCGGGGGGTCGAACACTGAAGCTTTCTTT
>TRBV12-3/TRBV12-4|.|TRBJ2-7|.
CASSLRGTNTYEQYF
TGTGCCAGCAGTTTAAGGGGTACCAACACCTACGAGCAGTACTTC
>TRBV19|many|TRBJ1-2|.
CASTKGGLGYTF
TGTGCCAGTACCAAGGGTGGCCTCGGCTACACCTTC
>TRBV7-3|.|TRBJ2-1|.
CASSFGQTEKDEQFF
TGTGCCAGCAGCTTCGGACAGACGGAAAAGGATGAGCAGTTCTTC